The rows below give T cell receptor beta chains drawn from one sample of a study of metastatic and nonmetastatic thyroid tumors. TCRdb re-called clones via MiXCR from the PCR reads. The table records some 19,000 clones, 30% to 35% of them present only once. Sequenced sample: adjacent normal tissue. Receptor source: a female donor with papillary thyroid cancer or a benign thyroid nodule (not recorded which). Some clones in this sample may be carry-over from other donors' samples. Each CDR3 is given with its conserved first and last residue. Fields, in order: CDR3 DNA, CDR3 protein, D gene, J gene, V gene, clone size. The D gene is left open where the match is weak. A row's size may be missing; if present it is once, few, many or a size class.

CDR3 DNA: TGTGCCAGCAGTTACAGGAGCTCCTACAATGAGCAGTTCTTC
CDR3 protein: CASSYRSSYNEQFF
D gene: NA
J gene: TRBJ2-1
V gene: TRBV2
clone size: NA

CDR3 DNA: TGTGCCAGCAGCTTAAAGCGGGACATAACCTACGAGCAGTACTTC
CDR3 protein: CASSLKRDITYEQYF
D gene: NA
J gene: TRBJ2-7
V gene: TRBV7-2
clone size: NA

CDR3 DNA: TGTGCCTGGAGTGTATGGAGGACTAGCGGGAGGGCCGTAGGGGAGCTGTTTTTT
CDR3 protein: CAWSVWRTSGRAVGELFF
D gene: TRBD2
J gene: TRBJ2-2
V gene: TRBV30
clone size: NA

CDR3 DNA: TGTGCCAGCCGAAGGGACAGTCGAGGCTACACCTTC
CDR3 protein: CASRRDSRGYTF
D gene: TRBD1
J gene: TRBJ1-2
V gene: TRBV2
clone size: few

CDR3 DNA: TGTGCCAGCAGTTTGGGGCTGCCTGGAAACACCATATATTTT
CDR3 protein: CASSLGLPGNTIYF
D gene: NA
J gene: TRBJ1-3
V gene: TRBV6-1
clone size: few

CDR3 DNA: TGCAGTGCTAGAGATAGTTTTGTCATGTCCTACAATGAGCAGTTCTTC
CDR3 protein: CSARDSFVMSYNEQFF
D gene: NA
J gene: TRBJ2-1
V gene: TRBV20-1
clone size: NA

CDR3 DNA: TGCAGTGCGCCCGGACAGGAGCGAACTAGTAACTATGGCTACACCTTC
CDR3 protein: CSAPGQERTSNYGYTF
D gene: TRBD1
J gene: TRBJ1-2
V gene: TRBV20-1
clone size: medium-sized

CDR3 DNA: TGCGCCAGCGCCAAAGGGAACACAGATACGCAGTATTTT
CDR3 protein: CASAKGNTDTQYF
D gene: NA
J gene: TRBJ2-3
V gene: TRBV4-1
clone size: NA

CDR3 DNA: TGTGCCAGCAGTTCCGCCGCTGAGCAGTTCTTC
CDR3 protein: CASSSAAEQFF
D gene: NA
J gene: TRBJ2-1
V gene: TRBV7-2
clone size: NA

CDR3 DNA: TGTGCCAGCAGCTTAATTGGTTACGGCGTGGACTATGGCTACACCTTC
CDR3 protein: CASSLIGYGVDYGYTF
D gene: NA
J gene: TRBJ1-2
V gene: TRBV7-9
clone size: many

CDR3 DNA: TGTGCCAGCAGCACCGGGGGCGGACTAGAAAAGTTCTTC
CDR3 protein: CASSTGGGLEKFF
D gene: NA
J gene: TRBJ2-1
V gene: TRBV6-1
clone size: few

CDR3 DNA: TGTGCCAGCAGCGCTACTAGCGGGGTCACCGGGGAGCTGTTTTTT
CDR3 protein: CASSATSGVTGELFF
D gene: TRBD2
J gene: TRBJ2-2
V gene: TRBV9
clone size: many

CDR3 DNA: TGCGCCAGCAGTGAGTCGACTGTAACCGGGCATGAGCAGTTCTTC
CDR3 protein: CASSESTVTGHEQFF
D gene: NA
J gene: TRBJ2-1
V gene: TRBV10-2
clone size: few

CDR3 DNA: TGTGCCAGCAGTCGCGACCTCCGAGGCTCCTACGAGCAGTACTTC
CDR3 protein: CASSRDLRGSYEQYF
D gene: NA
J gene: TRBJ2-7
V gene: TRBV6-1
clone size: few

CDR3 DNA: TGTGCCAGCAGCGCGGTAGGGACAGGGACCTACGAGCAGTACTTC
CDR3 protein: CASSAVGTGTYEQYF
D gene: TRBD1
J gene: TRBJ2-7
V gene: TRBV4-2
clone size: NA

CDR3 DNA: TGTGCCAGTAGTATAGATCTGGGGGCGCAGGCGGCTGGCTACACCTTC
CDR3 protein: CASSIDLGAQAAGYTF
D gene: NA
J gene: TRBJ1-2
V gene: TRBV19
clone size: NA

CDR3 DNA: TGTGCCAGCAGCCAAGTAGGGGGCACCGGGGAGCTGTTTTTT
CDR3 protein: CASSQVGGTGELFF
D gene: NA
J gene: TRBJ2-2
V gene: TRBV3-1
clone size: many

CDR3 DNA: TGTGCCAGCAGTGACAGGACTGGGAGCACAGATACGCAGTATTTT
CDR3 protein: CASSDRTGSTDTQYF
D gene: NA
J gene: TRBJ2-3
V gene: TRBV6-1
clone size: few

CDR3 DNA: TGTGCCACCAGTGATTTGAAGGCGGGAACTAGTGATGAGCAGTTCTTC
CDR3 protein: CATSDLKAGTSDEQFF
D gene: NA
J gene: TRBJ2-1
V gene: TRBV24-1
clone size: few

CDR3 DNA: TGTGCCTGGAGTGTTCTGGGGCGCGCTTTCTTT
CDR3 protein: CAWSVLGRAFF
D gene: NA
J gene: TRBJ1-1
V gene: TRBV30
clone size: NA

CDR3 DNA: TGCGCCAGCAGCGTCGGGGACCCAAGCACAGATACGCAGTATTTT
CDR3 protein: CASSVGDPSTDTQYF
D gene: NA
J gene: TRBJ2-3
V gene: TRBV5-1
clone size: NA

CDR3 DNA: TGCAGCGTTGCCCCCAGCGGGAGAACAGATACGCAGTATTTT
CDR3 protein: CSVAPSGRTDTQYF
D gene: TRBD2
J gene: TRBJ2-3
V gene: TRBV29-1
clone size: few

CDR3 DNA: TGTGCCAGCAGCCAAGTTGAAGGTCAAAAGCAGTTCTTC
CDR3 protein: CASSQVEGQKQFF
D gene: NA
J gene: TRBJ2-1
V gene: TRBV3-1
clone size: many

CDR3 DNA: TGCGCCAGCAGCTTGTCAGGGGAGGACACTGAAGCTTTCTTT
CDR3 protein: CASSLSGEDTEAFF
D gene: NA
J gene: TRBJ1-1
V gene: TRBV5-1
clone size: NA

CDR3 DNA: TGTGCTAGTGGTTGGGGGGGGGCCCCGAACACCGGGGAGCTGTTTTTT
CDR3 protein: CASGWGGAPNTGELFF
D gene: NA
J gene: TRBJ2-2
V gene: TRBV12-5
clone size: NA

CDR3 DNA: TGTGCCATCAGTGGGTCAGGGGGAAGCTCCTACGAGCAGTACTTC
CDR3 protein: CAISGSGGSSYEQYF
D gene: TRBD1
J gene: TRBJ2-7
V gene: TRBV10-3
clone size: NA

CDR3 DNA: TGTGCCAGCAGCCTTCAGGGGATCTACGAGCAGTACTTC
CDR3 protein: CASSLQGIYEQYF
D gene: NA
J gene: TRBJ2-7
V gene: TRBV6-2/TRBV6-3
clone size: few

CDR3 DNA: TGTGCCAGCAGTGAAATGACAGGGACCGGGGAGCTGTTTTTT
CDR3 protein: CASSEMTGTGELFF
D gene: TRBD1
J gene: TRBJ2-2
V gene: TRBV6-1
clone size: NA

CDR3 DNA: TGTGCCAGTAGTATTTGGGGGTCCAACTATGGCTACACCTTC
CDR3 protein: CASSIWGSNYGYTF
D gene: NA
J gene: TRBJ1-2
V gene: TRBV19
clone size: medium-sized

CDR3 DNA: TGTGCCAACGCGGAGGCGAACACCTGGGAGCTGTTTTTT
CDR3 protein: CANAEANTWELFF
D gene: NA
J gene: TRBJ2-2
V gene: TRBV7-9
clone size: NA

CDR3 DNA: TGCAGTGCTACCGACAGCGGGGGACAAGAGACCCAGTACTTC
CDR3 protein: CSATDSGGQETQYF
D gene: TRBD2
J gene: TRBJ2-5
V gene: TRBV20-1
clone size: NA

CDR3 DNA: TGTGCCAGCAGCCCGAGGAGGGTGGGAAACGAGCAGTACTTC
CDR3 protein: CASSPRRVGNEQYF
D gene: NA
J gene: TRBJ2-7
V gene: TRBV7-9
clone size: NA

CDR3 DNA: TGTGCCAGCAGCCAAGGAAGTCTTTGGGGAGTTTACAATGAGCAGTTCTTC
CDR3 protein: CASSQGSLWGVYNEQFF
D gene: NA
J gene: TRBJ2-1
V gene: TRBV3-1
clone size: many

CDR3 DNA: TGCAGTGCTAGAGTCGGGACTAGCGGTTACAATGAGCAGTTCTTC
CDR3 protein: CSARVGTSGYNEQFF
D gene: TRBD2
J gene: TRBJ2-1
V gene: TRBV20-1
clone size: few

CDR3 DNA: TGTGCCAGCAGTTACTCGGCGAACGGGGAGACCCAGTACTTC
CDR3 protein: CASSYSANGETQYF
D gene: NA
J gene: TRBJ2-5
V gene: TRBV6-2/TRBV6-3
clone size: few

CDR3 DNA: TGCAGTGCTAGCGGGACTAGCGGCTACGAGCAGTACTTC
CDR3 protein: CSASGTSGYEQYF
D gene: TRBD2
J gene: TRBJ2-7
V gene: TRBV20-1
clone size: many

CDR3 DNA: TGTGCCAGCAGCCGCGGGACATCCCACACCTTC
CDR3 protein: CASSRGTSHTF
D gene: NA
J gene: TRBJ1-2
V gene: TRBV12-3/TRBV12-4
clone size: NA

CDR3 DNA: TGCGCCAGCAGCCAAGGTATCCTGGGAGTCGGGGAGACCCAGTACTTC
CDR3 protein: CASSQGILGVGETQYF
D gene: NA
J gene: TRBJ2-5
V gene: TRBV4-1
clone size: medium-sized

CDR3 DNA: TGTGCCAGCAGTTTTTCCCACAAAGGGGCCGTATCGTGGGCCCAGCATTTT
CDR3 protein: CASSFSHKGAVSWAQHF
D gene: NA
J gene: TRBJ1-5
V gene: TRBV6-5
clone size: NA

CDR3 DNA: TGTGCCAGCAGTTGGGCTAGCGGGAGTAATGAGCAGTTCTTC
CDR3 protein: CASSWASGSNEQFF
D gene: TRBD2
J gene: TRBJ2-1
V gene: TRBV27
clone size: NA

CDR3 DNA: TGCGCCAGCAGCTTGGAACAGGGGGCTAGGACAGATACGCAGTATTTT
CDR3 protein: CASSLEQGARTDTQYF
D gene: TRBD1
J gene: TRBJ2-3
V gene: TRBV5-1
clone size: once

CDR3 DNA: TGTGCCAGCAGCTTGGCCAGGGTAGCGGGGGGACTCCGTCCTAGCACAGATACGCAGTATTTT
CDR3 protein: CASSLARVAGGLRPSTDTQYF
D gene: TRBD2
J gene: TRBJ2-3
V gene: TRBV5-4
clone size: many

CDR3 DNA: TGCGCCAGTGGACTCCGCCGCACAGATACGCAGTATTTT
CDR3 protein: CASGLRRTDTQYF
D gene: NA
J gene: TRBJ2-3
V gene: TRBV5-1
clone size: many

CDR3 DNA: TGTGCCAGCGGACAGGGAGGCGGAACTGAAGCTTTCTTT
CDR3 protein: CASGQGGGTEAFF
D gene: TRBD1
J gene: TRBJ1-1
V gene: TRBV9
clone size: few

CDR3 DNA: TGTGCCTCGAACAGGGGGCACACCGGGGAGCTGTTTTTT
CDR3 protein: CASNRGHTGELFF
D gene: TRBD1
J gene: TRBJ2-2
V gene: TRBV19
clone size: few

CDR3 DNA: TGTGCCAGCAGTGATCTCGGGACTAGCGGCGAGGGGGTGCAGTTCTTC
CDR3 protein: CASSDLGTSGEGVQFF
D gene: TRBD2
J gene: TRBJ2-1
V gene: TRBV3-1
clone size: NA

CDR3 DNA: TGTGCCAGCAGTTACGCGCTAGCGGGGTCCTACGAGCAGTACTTC
CDR3 protein: CASSYALAGSYEQYF
D gene: TRBD2
J gene: TRBJ2-7
V gene: TRBV6-2/TRBV6-3
clone size: few

CDR3 DNA: TGTGCCAGCAGCACTAGCAGGGGGAGTACCTACGAGCAGTACTTC
CDR3 protein: CASSTSRGSTYEQYF
D gene: NA
J gene: TRBJ2-7
V gene: TRBV7-2
clone size: once